The sequence of this T cell receptor (beta chain) was determined in a study of molecular identifiers for immune sequencing clone quantification. TCRdb processed the PCR reads anew with MiXCR; each CDR3 protein has one entry. Of under 800,000 distinct CDR3 sequences in the sample, about 25% were seen once. V was clipped by 1 base and J by 5 bases, with 9 bases between them. This CDR3 has 13 residues. From germline, CDR1 is GTSNPN and CDR2 SVGIG (reference sequence). The clonotype comes from a human donor in good health. Some libraries in this study had Jurkat cell RNA spiked in. The sequenced sample consisted of naive CD8+ T cells from blood, with Jurkat cell RNA spiked in. Subset: FACS-sorted CD8+CD4-CCR7+CD45RA+ naive T cells. The chain joins TRBV30 to TRBJ2-1; unclear D gene. The CDR3 sequence: CAWSEGNNNEQFF. The CDR3 DNA is TGTGCCTGGAGTGAAGGGAATAACAATGAGCAGTTCTTC.